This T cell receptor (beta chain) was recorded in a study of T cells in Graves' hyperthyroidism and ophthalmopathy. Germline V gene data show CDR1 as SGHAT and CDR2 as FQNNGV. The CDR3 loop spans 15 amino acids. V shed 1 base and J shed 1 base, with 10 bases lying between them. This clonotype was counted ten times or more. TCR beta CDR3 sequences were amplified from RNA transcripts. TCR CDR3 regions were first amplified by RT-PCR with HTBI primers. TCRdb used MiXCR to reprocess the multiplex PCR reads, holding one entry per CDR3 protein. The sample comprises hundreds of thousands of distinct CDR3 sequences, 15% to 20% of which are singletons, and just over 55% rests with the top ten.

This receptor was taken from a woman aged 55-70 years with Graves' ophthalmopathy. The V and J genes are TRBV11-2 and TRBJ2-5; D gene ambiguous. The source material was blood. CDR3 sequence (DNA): TGTGCCAGCAGCTTAGCTGGACCGATCCAAGAGACCCAGTACTTC. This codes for CASSLAGPIQETQYF.